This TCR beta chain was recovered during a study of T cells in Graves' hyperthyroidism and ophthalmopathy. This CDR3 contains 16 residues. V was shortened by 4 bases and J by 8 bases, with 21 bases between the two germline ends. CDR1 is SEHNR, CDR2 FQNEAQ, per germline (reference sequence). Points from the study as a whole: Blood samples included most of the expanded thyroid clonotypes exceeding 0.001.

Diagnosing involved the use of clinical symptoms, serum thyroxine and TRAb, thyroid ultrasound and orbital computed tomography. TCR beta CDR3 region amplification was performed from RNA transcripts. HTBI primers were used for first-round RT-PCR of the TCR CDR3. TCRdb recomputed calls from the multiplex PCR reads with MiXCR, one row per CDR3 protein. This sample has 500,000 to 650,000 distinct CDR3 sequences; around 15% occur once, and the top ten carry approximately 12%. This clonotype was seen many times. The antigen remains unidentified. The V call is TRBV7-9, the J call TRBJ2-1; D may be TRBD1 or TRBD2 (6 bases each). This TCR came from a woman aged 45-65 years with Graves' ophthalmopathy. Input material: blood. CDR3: CASSSQGTVDLHEQFF. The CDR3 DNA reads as TGTGCCAGCAGCTCTCAGGGGACTGTGGATCTTCATGAGCAGTTCTTC.